The 26 T cell receptor beta chains reported below all come from one sample, sequenced in a study of blood T cell repertoires in COVID-19. Using immunoSEQ multiplex PCR, the repertoire was profiled, and TCRdb retains in-frame clones only, with some absent. This table has under 300,000 clones, over 75% appearing once. Input material: peripheral blood. Receptor source: a woman aged 70-85 years with acute or convalescent COVID-19.

The rearrangement joins TRBV6-5 to TRBJ1-1; no clear D gene. Germline V gives CDR1 MNHEY, CDR2 SVGAGI. The CDR3 extends over 13 amino acids. Trimming took off 0 bases at V and 9 bases at J, with 11 bases between the two ends. DNA for the CDR3: TGTGCCAGCAGTTACTCGATCAGGCAGCAAGCTTTCTTT. This translates into CASSYSIRQQAFF.

The chain has TRBV5-1 and TRBJ2-2; 7 positions agree with TRBD2. Per the germline V gene, CDR1 is SGHRS and CDR2 is YFSETQ. Trimming took 3 bases from V and 3 from J; bases not matched to a gene: 8. CDR3 length equals 16 residues. The CDR3 reads CASSSTGGGDTGELFF. Here the CDR3 DNA reads TGCGCCAGCAGCTCTACCGGGGGAGGGGACACCGGGGAGCTGTTTTTT.

The J gene is TRBJ2-7, the V gene TRBV5-1; the match to TRBD1 covers 8 bases. The CDR3 is 14 amino acids. Germline V gene sequence: CDR1 SGHRS, CDR2 YFSETQ. J lost 4 bases, V lost 2 bases, and 5 bases had no gene match. The CDR3 spells CASSLQGDSYEQYF. The CDR3 region has the DNA TGCGCCAGCAGCTTACAGGGGGATTCGTACGAGCAGTACTTC. The whole variable domain, remainder taken from reference TRBV5-1 and TRBJ2-7, is KAGVTQTPRYLIKTRGQQVTLSCSPISGHRSVSWYQQTPGQGLQFLFEYFSETQRNKGNFPGRFSGRQFSNSRSEMNVSTLELGDSALYLCASSLQGDSYEQYFGPGTRLTVT.

This chain uses TRBV19 with TRBJ2-7, with 10 bases that match TRBD1. J was trimmed by 3 bases and V by 6 bases; bases with no gene match: 8. CDR3 length: 15 amino acids. Germline V gene lookup returns CDR1 LNHDA and CDR2 SQIVND (reference sequence). CDR3 loop: CASRPRDRGGYEQYF. In DNA, the CDR3 is TGTGCCAGTAGACCAAGGGACAGGGGAGGCTACGAGCAGTACTTC. The full variable domain, its missing parts supplied by reference TRBV19 and TRBJ2-7, is DGGITQSPKYLFRKEGQNVTLSCEQNLNHDAMYWYRQDPGQGLRLIYYSQIVNDFQKGDIAEGYSVSREKKESFPLTVTSAQKNPTAFYLCASRPRDRGGYEQYFGPGTRLTVT.

The rearrangement joins TRBV9 to TRBJ1-2; D remains unclear. The CDR3 runs to 16 residues. CDR1 is SGDLS and CDR2 is YYNGEE in the germline V gene. V lost 3 bases to trimming and J lost 5 bases, with 20 bases between them. The CDR3 DNA is TGTGCCAGCAGCGGGGCGGGGAGGGCGCGGGATTATGGCTACACCTTC. It encodes CASSGAGRARDYGYTF.

The gene calls are TRBV5-1 and TRBJ2-5; the match to TRBD2 covers 9 bases. CDR1 SGHRS and CDR2 YFSETQ come from the germline V gene. The CDR3 consists of 17 residues. The junction had 9 bases not matched to a gene; V was cut back by 0 bases and J by 3 bases. Written as DNA, the CDR3 is TGCGCCAGCAGCTTGGAGGTTAGCGGGGGCGGAAAAGAGACCCAGTACTTC. This codes for CASSLEVSGGGKETQYF.

The chain carries TRBV5-1 and TRBJ1-1; D possibly corresponds to TRBD1 (5 bases). The CDR3 is made up of 14 amino acids. V lost 0 bases to trimming and J lost 5 bases, with 11 bases between them. Germline V lookup: CDR1 SGHRS, CDR2 YFSETQ. CDR3 DNA: TGCGCCAGCAGCTTGGGGGGCCTGGAAACTGAAGCTTTCTTT. It codes for CASSLGGLETEAFF.

The chain carries TRBV2 and TRBJ1-1, with D hard to call. The CDR3 consists of 14 residues. Trimming removed 7 bases from V and 8 bases from J, with 20 bases in between. The germline CDR1 and CDR2 sequences are SNHLY and FYNNEI. CDR3 in DNA: TGTGCCAGCACTGATCTTCGGGGTGTGATCGAAGCTTTCTTT. Protein: CASTDLRGVIEAFF.

The chain employs TRBV20-1 and TRBJ2-5, with 8 bases identical to TRBD2. V lost 3 bases, J lost 4 bases, and 7 bases stayed unmatched. The CDR3 has 14 residues. Germline V gene data show CDR1 as DFQATT and CDR2 as SNEGSKA (reference sequence). CDR3 sequence reads: CSASIGGARETQYF. The CDR3 bases are TGCAGTGCTAGTATCGGGGGGGCCCGAGAGACCCAGTACTTC.

The chain recombines TRBV11-2 with TRBJ1-2; 8 nucleotides match TRBD1. CDR3 length: 14 residues. V was clipped by 5 bases and J by 3 bases; unmatched bases: 5. Germline lookup yields CDR1 SGHAT and CDR2 FQNNGV. The CDR3 DNA is TGTGCCAGCAGCCCCCGGACAGGGTACTATGGCTACACCTTC. Its translation is CASSPRTGYYGYTF.

The chain links TRBV5-6 to TRBJ2-3; 7 positions agree with TRBD1. The CDR3 sequence is 14 residues long. Losses at the gene ends were 4 bases for V and 6 bases for J; bases not matched to a gene: 8. Germline values: CDR1 SGHDT, CDR2 YYEEEE. The CDR3 loop is CASSLRDSRDTQYF. The CDR3 DNA reads TGTGCCAGCAGCCTCCGGGACAGCCGGGATACGCAGTATTTT. Drawing the rest from reference TRBV5-6 and TRBJ2-3, the complete variable domain is DAGVTQSPTHLIKTRGQQVTLRCSPKSGHDTVSWYQQALGQGPQFIFQYYEEEERQRGNFPDRFSGHQFPNYSSELNVNALLLGDSALYLCASSLRDSRDTQYFGPGTRLTVL.

This clone was seen a single time. This chain connects TRBV21-1 to TRBJ2-1; the table's D call of TRBD1 was not tested on the DNA. TRBV21-1 corresponds to a pseudogene. This CDR3 is built from 13 residues. The CDR3 nucleotides are TGTGCCAGCAGCGGCAGGGGGCTTAATGAGCAGTTCTTC. This codes for CASSGRGLNEQFF.

The rearrangement joins TRBV3-1 (or the pseudogene TRBV3-2) to TRBJ1-6, with unresolved D. V lost 2 bases and J 9 bases, leaving 8 bases between the germline ends. CDR3 length: 13 residues. Germline V gene data show CDR1 as LGHDT and CDR2 as YNNKEL (reference sequence). The CDR3 reads CASSQNEVSPLHF. CDR3 coding DNA: TGTGCCAGCAGCCAAAACGAGGTTTCACCCCTCCACTTT.

The chain couples TRBV2 to TRBJ1-6; 7 nucleotides agree with TRBD1. CDR3 length: 14 residues. Germline V gene sequence: CDR1 SNHLY, CDR2 FYNNEI. V lost 4 bases, J lost 7 bases, and 4 bases stayed unmatched. The CDR3: CASSGTGLNSPLHF. As DNA, the CDR3 is TGTGCCAGCAGTGGGACAGGTTTGAATTCACCCCTCCACTTT.

This clone was recorded once. The genes are TRBV23-1 and TRBJ2-7; TRBD2 might be the D (7 bases). TRBV23-1 is an ORF for which the function is uncertain. V lost 2 bases, J lost 4 bases, and 27 bases lay in between. The CDR3 is 19 residues long. The CDR3 reads CASSQPQAKHPGGSYEQYF. CDR3 nucleotides: TGCGCCAGCAGTCAACCCCAGGCGAAACACCCGGGGGGCTCTTACGAGCAGTACTTC.

V is TRBV30 and J is TRBJ2-7, with 8 bases fitting TRBD1. J gave up 5 bases and V 3 bases, and 3 bases lay outside the gene matches. CDR3 length: 12 amino acids. The germline V gene encodes CDR1 GTSNPN and CDR2 SVGIG (reference sequence). The CDR3 is CAWSEQGDEQYF. The CDR3 DNA sequence: TGTGCCTGGAGCGAACAGGGGGACGAGCAGTACTTC.

V usage is TRBV30 and J usage is TRBJ2-2, with D maybe TRBD2 (6 bases). This CDR3 region has 14 residues. Trimming took 2 bases from V and 7 from J, leaving 14 bases between them. Germline CDR1 and CDR2: GTSNPN and SVGIG (reference sequence). CDR3 coding DNA: TGTGCCTGGAGTACGTTCCGGGGGAGCGGGGAGCTGTTTTTT. Amino acid sequence: CAWSTFRGSGELFF.

V gene TRBV14 combines with J gene TRBJ1-2, with 8 bases matching TRBD1. The CDR3 consists of 15 residues. The V segment lost 0 bases and the J segment 6 bases; nucleotides outside the gene matches: 6. Germline lookup yields CDR1 SGHDN and CDR2 FVKESK. Here the CDR3 reads CASSQDSGTGDGYTF. In nucleotides, the CDR3 is TGTGCCAGCAGCCAAGATTCAGGGACAGGAGATGGCTACACCTTC.

The chain links TRBV19 to TRBJ2-5, with D perhaps TRBD1 (6 bases). The germline V and J ends were trimmed by 6 bases and 5 bases, with 16 bases remaining between them. Germline V lookup: CDR1 LNHDA, CDR2 SQIVND (reference sequence). The CDR3 covers 14 residues. The CDR3 sequence is CASSIGQPGETQYF. CDR3 in DNA: TGTGCCAGTAGCATCGGACAGCCTGGGGAGACCCAGTACTTC.

Points on this clone: Distinct nucleotide sequences in the sample also encode this CDR3. The chain links TRBV5-1 to TRBJ1-3; D is possibly TRBD1 (5 bases). The CDR3 runs 14 residues. Germline V gives CDR1 SGHRS, CDR2 YFSETQ. The V and J ends lost 0 bases and 3 bases respectively, with 7 bases between them. CDR3 in DNA: TGCGCCAGCAGCTTGGGGGGCCTTGGAAACACCATATATTTT. Amino acids: CASSLGGLGNTIYF.

The chain employs TRBV12-3 or TRBV12-4 and TRBJ1-2, with D possibly TRBD1 on 6 matching bases. V was pared by 7 bases and J by 7 bases, with 13 bases between. This CDR3 has 12 amino acids. The CDR3 protein is CASTLGAFGYTF. CDR3 nucleotide sequence: TGTGCCAGCACTCTGGGGGCTTTTGGCTACACCTTC.

The gene calls are TRBV24-1 and TRBJ2-2; TRBD2 aligns across 9 bases. With 3 bases clipped from V and 3 bases from J, the junction kept 4 bases outside the gene matches. The CDR3 extends over 16 amino acids. Per germline, CDR1 KGHDR and CDR2 SFDVKD. The CDR3: CATSDAGGAHTGELFF. CDR3 nucleotides: TGTGCCACCAGTGATGCGGGGGGGGCTCACACCGGGGAGCTGTTTTTT.

This clone was detected only once. This chain connects TRBV6-2 or TRBV6-3 to TRBJ2-5; perhaps TRBD2 as D (7 bases). V lost 0 bases to trimming and J lost 7 bases, with 12 bases between them. Germline V gene sequence: CDR1 MNHEY, CDR2 SVGEGT. The CDR3 has 14 amino acids. The DNA of the CDR3 is TGTGCCAGCAGTTACTCGGGGGGGGCCGGGACCCAGTACTTC. Its protein is CASSYSGGAGTQYF.

The rearrangement joins TRBV13 to TRBJ2-7; 7 positions agree with TRBD1. This CDR3 spans 16 amino acids. V gave up 2 bases and J gave up 2 bases; unmatched junction bases: 9. Germline V gene lookup returns CDR1 PRHDT and CDR2 FYEKMQ (reference sequence). The CDR3 DNA follows: TGTGCCAGCAGCTTAAGAACAGGGGTGAATACCTACGAGCAGTACTTC. Protein: CASSLRTGVNTYEQYF.

The genes are TRBV6-5 and TRBJ1-1; D may be TRBD1 (6 bases). Germline V gene lookup returns CDR1 MNHEY and CDR2 SVGAGI. The CDR3 runs 14 residues. V lost 2 bases to trimming and J lost 1 base, with 8 bases between them. The CDR3, as DNA: TGTGCCAGCAGTTACGGGACATCGAACACTGAAGCTTTCTTT. This gives the protein CASSYGTSNTEAFF.

The chain employs TRBV20-1 and TRBJ1-2; 9 bases align to TRBD1. CDR1 DFQATT and CDR2 SNEGSKA come from the germline V gene (reference sequence). This CDR3 has 15 residues. V trimming: 3 bases; J trimming: 8 bases; junction bases outside the gene matches: 13. In DNA form, the CDR3 reads TGCAGTGCTAGTAGGGACAGGGCACTCGCCTGGGGCTACACCTTC. Translation: CSASRDRALAWGYTF.